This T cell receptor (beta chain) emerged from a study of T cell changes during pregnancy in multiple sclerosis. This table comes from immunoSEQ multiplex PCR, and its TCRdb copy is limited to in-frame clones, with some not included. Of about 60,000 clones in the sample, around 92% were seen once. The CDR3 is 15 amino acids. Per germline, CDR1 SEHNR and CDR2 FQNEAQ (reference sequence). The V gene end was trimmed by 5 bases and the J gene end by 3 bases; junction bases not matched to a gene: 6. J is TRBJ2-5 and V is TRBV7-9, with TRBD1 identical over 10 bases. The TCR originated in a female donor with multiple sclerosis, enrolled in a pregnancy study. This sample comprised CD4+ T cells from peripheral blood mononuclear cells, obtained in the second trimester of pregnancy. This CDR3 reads CASSPRGTGEETQYF. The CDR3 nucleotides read TGTGCCAGCAGCCCCCGTGGGACAGGGGAAGAGACCCAGTACTTC.